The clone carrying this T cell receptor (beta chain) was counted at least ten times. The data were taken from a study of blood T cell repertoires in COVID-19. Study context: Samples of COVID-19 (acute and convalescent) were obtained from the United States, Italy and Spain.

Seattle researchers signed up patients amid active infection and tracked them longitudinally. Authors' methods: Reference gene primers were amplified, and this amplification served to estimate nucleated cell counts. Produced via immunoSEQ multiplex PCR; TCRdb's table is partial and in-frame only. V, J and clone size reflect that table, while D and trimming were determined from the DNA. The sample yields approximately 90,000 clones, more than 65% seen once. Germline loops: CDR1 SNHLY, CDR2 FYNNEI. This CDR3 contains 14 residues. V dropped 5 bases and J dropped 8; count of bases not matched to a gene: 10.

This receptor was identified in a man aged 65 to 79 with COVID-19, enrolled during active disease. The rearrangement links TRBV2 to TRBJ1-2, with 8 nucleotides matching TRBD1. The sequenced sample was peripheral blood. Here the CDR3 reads CASSQWGQALGYTF. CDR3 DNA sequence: TGTGCCAGCAGTCAATGGGGACAGGCCTTGGGCTACACCTTC.